These T cell receptor beta chains were read from a single sample in a study of spatial heterogeneity in lung cancer. TCRdb re-called the 5' RACE reads through MiXCR, storing one row per CDR3 protein. Of roughly 10,000 distinct CDR3 sequences listed, 12% are singletons. The material was lung tumor tissue, obtained at surgery. Receptors originate from a female donor with early-stage non-small cell lung cancer. Each CDR3 is given with its conserved first and last residue. A D gene is named only where the DNA matches it firmly. Some rows have no size entry. The others give once, few or many, or a class for an expanded clone.

D gene: NA
clone size: many
V gene: TRBV3-1
J gene: TRBJ2-1
CDR3 DNA: TGTGCCAGCAGCGAGGTGGGGCCCCCCGATGAGCAGTTCTTC
CDR3 protein: CASSEVGPPDEQFF

D gene: TRBD1
clone size: many
V gene: TRBV5-1
J gene: TRBJ1-4
CDR3 DNA: TGCGCCAGCAGCTCTTCAGGGGGTTCTAATGAAAAACTGTTTTTT
CDR3 protein: CASSSSGGSNEKLFF

D gene: TRBD1
clone size: NA
V gene: TRBV7-2
J gene: TRBJ1-2
CDR3 DNA: TGTGCCAGCAGCTCACACCAGACAGGGGCCAATGGCTACACCTTC
CDR3 protein: CASSSHQTGANGYTF

D gene: NA
clone size: medium-sized
V gene: TRBV12-3/TRBV12-4
J gene: TRBJ2-7
CDR3 DNA: TGTGCCAGCAGTTTGGCCGCCGAGCAGTACTTC
CDR3 protein: CASSLAAEQYF

D gene: NA
clone size: few
V gene: TRBV5-1
J gene: TRBJ2-1
CDR3 DNA: TGCGCCAGCAGCCCTGGACAGCCCCCCTACAATGAGCAGTTCTTC
CDR3 protein: CASSPGQPPYNEQFF

D gene: NA
clone size: NA
V gene: TRBV7-2
J gene: TRBJ1-1
CDR3 DNA: TGTGCCAGCAGCTTAAAAAGTGGAGTGGTGAACACTGAAGCTTTCTTT
CDR3 protein: CASSLKSGVVNTEAFF

D gene: TRBD1
clone size: many
V gene: TRBV27
J gene: TRBJ2-1
CDR3 DNA: TGTGCCAGCAGTACCCGGACAGGGCTCCAGGATGAGCAGTTCTTC
CDR3 protein: CASSTRTGLQDEQFF

D gene: TRBD1
clone size: few
V gene: TRBV6-5
J gene: TRBJ1-2
CDR3 DNA: TGTGCCAGCGCCCGGGGACAGAACTATGGCTACACCTTC
CDR3 protein: CASARGQNYGYTF

D gene: NA
clone size: many
V gene: TRBV6-5
J gene: TRBJ2-7
CDR3 DNA: TGTGCCAGCAGTTCCCTTGGAGCGAGGAGCGGTTACGAGCAGTACTTC
CDR3 protein: CASSSLGARSGYEQYF

D gene: NA
clone size: many
V gene: TRBV20-1
J gene: TRBJ2-1
CDR3 DNA: TGCAGTGCTGCCCTAGGGGAAGGGTGGCAGCATGAGCAGTTCTTC
CDR3 protein: CSAALGEGWQHEQFF

D gene: NA
clone size: many
V gene: TRBV5-1
J gene: TRBJ2-3
CDR3 DNA: TGCGCCAGCAGCTTGTCCGCTGTTTCAGATACGCAGTATTTT
CDR3 protein: CASSLSAVSDTQYF

D gene: NA
clone size: many
V gene: TRBV18
J gene: TRBJ2-3
CDR3 DNA: TGTGCCAGCTCACCTCCTGGGATGACAGATACGCAGTATTTT
CDR3 protein: CASSPPGMTDTQYF

D gene: TRBD1
clone size: few
V gene: TRBV28
J gene: TRBJ2-1
CDR3 DNA: TGTGCCAGCAGATCTCAGGGGGCAGGCTACAATGAGCAGTTCTTC
CDR3 protein: CASRSQGAGYNEQFF

D gene: NA
clone size: many
V gene: TRBV10-2
J gene: TRBJ2-3
CDR3 DNA: TGCGCCAGCAGTGAAAGGGCCAGGGAAACGCAGTATTTT
CDR3 protein: CASSERARETQYF

D gene: NA
clone size: few
V gene: TRBV7-2
J gene: TRBJ1-1
CDR3 DNA: TGTGCCAGCAGCGGGCCTGGACGGAACACTGAAGCTTTCTTT
CDR3 protein: CASSGPGRNTEAFF

D gene: NA
clone size: NA
V gene: TRBV11-3
J gene: TRBJ2-2
CDR3 DNA: TGTGCCAGCAGCTTAGGAGCTGGATTTCTGGGCCCGAACACCGGGGAGCTGTTTTTT
CDR3 protein: CASSLGAGFLGPNTGELFF

D gene: TRBD1
clone size: NA
V gene: TRBV4-2
J gene: TRBJ1-2
CDR3 DNA: TGTGCCAGCAGCCAAGACCGGGACAGGCTCTATGGCTACACCTTC
CDR3 protein: CASSQDRDRLYGYTF

D gene: NA
clone size: NA
V gene: TRBV27
J gene: TRBJ2-1
CDR3 DNA: TGTGCCAGCAGTTTTTGGGGGTTCTACAATGAGCAGTTCTTC
CDR3 protein: CASSFWGFYNEQFF

D gene: NA
clone size: medium-sized
V gene: TRBV11-3
J gene: TRBJ1-1
CDR3 DNA: TGTGCCAGCAGCTTAGACAGGGTGAACACTGAAGCTTTCTTT
CDR3 protein: CASSLDRVNTEAFF

D gene: NA
clone size: NA
V gene: TRBV5-4
J gene: TRBJ2-7
CDR3 DNA: TGTGTCAGCAGCCCCGGGCCTCGGGACGACGAGCAGTACTTC
CDR3 protein: CVSSPGPRDDEQYF

D gene: NA
clone size: NA
V gene: TRBV29-1
J gene: TRBJ2-7
CDR3 DNA: TGCAGCGTTGACAGGGGGCGGGGGGAGCAGTACTTC
CDR3 protein: CSVDRGRGEQYF

D gene: TRBD1
clone size: NA
V gene: TRBV28
J gene: TRBJ1-2
CDR3 DNA: TGTGCCATCGGGACAGGGCAAAATGGTGGCTACACCTTC
CDR3 protein: CAIGTGQNGGYTF

D gene: NA
clone size: many
V gene: TRBV6-6
J gene: TRBJ1-5
CDR3 DNA: TGTGCCAGCAGTTCTTTAGGGCGCAATCAGCCCCAGCATTTT
CDR3 protein: CASSSLGRNQPQHF

D gene: TRBD2
clone size: medium-sized
V gene: TRBV28
J gene: TRBJ2-1
CDR3 DNA: TGTGCCAGCAGTTTAAACCTAGCGGGGGCTGAGCAGTTCTTC
CDR3 protein: CASSLNLAGAEQFF

D gene: TRBD1
clone size: many
V gene: TRBV7-2
J gene: TRBJ2-5
CDR3 DNA: TGTGCCAGCAGCTTAGCCGGGACAGGGAAAGAGACCCAGTACTTC
CDR3 protein: CASSLAGTGKETQYF

D gene: NA
clone size: few
V gene: TRBV2
J gene: TRBJ2-3
CDR3 DNA: TGTGCCAGCAGTGACGGGGGCGGGAGCACAGATACGCAGTATTTT
CDR3 protein: CASSDGGGSTDTQYF

D gene: TRBD1
clone size: many
V gene: TRBV10-3
J gene: TRBJ1-5
CDR3 DNA: TGTGCCATCCAGGACAGGGTCAATCAGCCCCAGCATTTT
CDR3 protein: CAIQDRVNQPQHF

D gene: NA
clone size: NA
V gene: TRBV18
J gene: TRBJ2-3
CDR3 DNA: TGTGCCAGCTCACCACCGGGGCAAGTAGATACGCAGTATTTT
CDR3 protein: CASSPPGQVDTQYF